The 9 T cell receptor beta chains presented below share a single source sample, sequenced in a study of CD8 T cells in ankylosing spondylitis. TCRdb re-called the 5' RACE reads through MiXCR, storing one row per CDR3 protein. The sample includes some 240,000 distinct CDR3 sequences, under 20% seen only once; the top ten take about a third. Sequencing was performed on blood, either unsorted or a sorted T cell fraction (not recorded which). These receptors were obtained from a male donor with ankylosing spondylitis or in good health (not recorded which).

The chain is built from TRBV5-6 and TRBJ2-1; D is unclear. Trimming stripped 4 bases from V and 4 bases from J, with 9 bases between. There are 13 residues in the CDR3. CDR1 and CDR2 from the germline V gene are SGHDT and YYEEEE. The CDR3, as DNA: TGTGCCAGCAGCATCGGCAGATACAATGAGCAGTTCTTC. As protein: CASSIGRYNEQFF.

A note on this clonotype: One junction end does not reproduce the germline sequence, and a read error may be involved. The chain combines TRBV12-3 or TRBV12-4 with TRBJ2-7; no definite D call. The CDR3 contains 11 residues. CDR3 nucleotide sequence: TGTGCCAGCAGTGGCGCGGCCCTTCCGGACTTC. Its translation: CASSGAALPDF.

This clonotype was seen more than once but under ten times. The genes are TRBV27 and TRBJ2-7, with 7 nucleotides matching TRBD2. The germline V gene has CDR1 MNHEY and CDR2 SMNVEV (reference sequence). The CDR3 sequence is 16 residues long. Trimming removed 6 bases from V and 0 bases from J; junction bases left unmatched: 11. The CDR3 region is CASSLDGSGHSYEQYF. The CDR3 coding sequence is TGTGCCAGCAGCCTGGATGGTAGCGGGCACTCCTACGAGCAGTACTTC.

This clonotype was recorded a few times. The chain recombines TRBV11-1 with TRBJ1-5; D perhaps matches TRBD1 (5 bases). Germline V lookup: CDR1 SGHAT, CDR2 FQDESV (reference sequence). V dropped 1 base and J dropped 0 bases, with 22 bases sitting between them. This CDR3 has 20 residues. CDR3 in DNA: TGTGCCAGCAGCTTAGAACCCACACCCCAGGGTCCTTATAGCAATCAGCCCCAGCATTTT. Protein: CASSLEPTPQGPYSNQPQHF.

The table lists this clonotype with many counts. This chain links TRBV4-1 with TRBJ2-5; D is perhaps TRBD1 or TRBD2 (6 bases each). The ends were cut back, 0 bases at V and 4 bases at J, with 15 bases in the middle. Per germline, CDR1 MGHRA and CDR2 YSYEKL. The CDR3 covers 16 residues. The CDR3 is CASSQEGTPGAETQYF. The CDR3 DNA is TGCGCCAGCAGCCAAGAAGGGACCCCGGGGGCAGAGACCCAGTACTTC.

This clonotype has a handful of counts. CDR3 sequence (DNA): TGTGCCAGCAGCTTAGCGCAAGTAGGCTCCTACGAGCAGTACTTC. Its translation: CASSLAQVGSYEQYF. This chain uses TRBV7-2 with TRBJ2-7; D remains ambiguous. The CDR3 is made up of 15 amino acids. Trimming took off 0 bases at V and 0 bases at J, with 9 bases between the two ends. CDR1 is SGHTA, CDR2 FQGNSA, per germline.

This clonotype appeared a few times. V usage is TRBV7-8 and J usage is TRBJ2-7; D is possibly TRBD1 (6 bases). Germline CDR1 SGHVS, CDR2 FQNEAQ. The CDR3 loop spans 14 amino acids. Deletions cut 6 bases from V and 2 bases from J, with 14 bases between. The DNA for the CDR3 is TGTGCCAGCAGATCCGGGACAACTCCCTACGAGCAGTACTTC. Translating it yields CASRSGTTPYEQYF. Drawing the rest from reference TRBV7-8 and TRBJ2-7, the complete variable domain is GAGVSQSPRYKVAKRGQDVALRCDPISGHVSLFWYQQALGQGPEFLTYFQNEAQLDKSGLPSDRFFAERPEGSVSTLKIQRTQQEDSAVYLCASRSGTTPYEQYFGPGTRLTVT.

This clonotype was seen more than once but under ten times. The chain employs TRBV14 and TRBJ2-1; D may be TRBD1 (6 bases). Per the germline V gene, CDR1 is SGHDN and CDR2 is FVKESK. V gave up 0 bases and J gave up 15 bases, with 15 bases separating them. CDR3 size: 13 residues. The CDR3 coding sequence is TGTGCCAGCAGCCAAGAGACACGGCAGGGGCGGTTCTTC. It codes for CASSQETRQGRFF.

V and J are TRBV6-1 and TRBJ1-5; the D is unclear. V was pared by 5 bases and J by 6 bases, with 17 bases between. The CDR3 totals 15 residues. Germline V lookup: CDR1 MNHNS, CDR2 SASEGT. The CDR3 DNA sequence: TGTGCCAGCAGTCCCCGGGAGGCTATTGGTCAGCCCCAGCATTTT. Encoded protein: CASSPREAIGQPQHF.